The 9 T cell receptor beta chains reported below all come from one sample, sequenced in a study of T cells in localized non-small cell lung cancer. The data were produced by immunoSEQ multiplex PCR, yet TCRdb's version contains in-frame clones alone and is incomplete. The sample consists of more than 10,000 clones, over 25% of them appearing once. This sample comprised lung tumor tissue, obtained before any cancer treatment. The receptors come from a female donor over 55 with stage I lung adenocarcinoma.

The V and J genes are TRBV6-7 and TRBJ2-2; D ambiguous. TRBV6-7 is an ORF for which the function is uncertain. V dropped 6 bases and J dropped 4 bases, with 15 bases sitting between them. The CDR3 sequence is 15 residues long. Here the CDR3 reads CASRKTRIRTGELFF. The CDR3 nucleotides are TGTGCCAGCAGAAAGACCCGGATTCGCACCGGGGAGCTGTTTTTT.

This chain's CDR3 is CASSPAGLAGPGEQFF. CDR3 nucleotides: TGTGCCAGCTCACCCGCGGGACTAGCGGGGCCGGGGGAGCAGTTCTTC. V usage is TRBV18 and J usage is TRBJ2-1; 13 positions match TRBD2. Unmatched junction bases numbered 9, after V lost 3 bases and J lost 10 bases. Germline V lookup: CDR1 KGHSH, CDR2 LQKENI. The CDR3 runs to 16 residues.

This clone was seen only a few times. The chain uses TRBV6-8 and TRBJ1-1; perhaps TRBD1 as D (5 bases). The V end was cut by 4 bases, the J end by 5 bases, with 11 bases between. Germline V gene data show CDR1 as MNHGY and CDR2 as SAAAGT. This CDR3 comprises 13 residues. CDR3 sequence: CASSFTKGTEAFF. In DNA form, the CDR3 reads TGTGCCAGCAGTTTTACCAAGGGGACTGAAGCTTTCTTT.

This chain links TRBV9 with TRBJ2-3, with a possible D match to TRBD2 (5 bases). Between the trimmed V and J ends, which lost 4 bases and 6 bases, there was a span of 9 bases. The CDR3 loop spans 12 amino acids. The germline V gene has CDR1 SGDLS and CDR2 YYNGEE. In DNA form, the CDR3 reads TGTGCCAGCAGCTTTGGCGGGGATACGCAGTATTTT. Translated: CASSFGGDTQYF. The full variable domain, with the rest looked up from reference TRBV9 and TRBJ2-3, is DSGVTQTPKHLITATGQRVTLRCSPRSGDLSVYWYQQSLDQGLQFLIQYYNGEERAKGNILERFSAQQFPDLHSELNLSSLELGDSALYFCASSFGGDTQYFGPGTRLTVL.

This chain uses TRBV18 with TRBJ2-7, with 7 bases lining up with TRBD1. Germline V lookup: CDR1 KGHSH, CDR2 LQKENI. The CDR3 contains 13 residues. Losses at the gene ends were 3 bases for V and 3 bases for J; bases not matched to a gene: 2. CDR3: CASSPGQVYEQYF. Written as DNA, the CDR3 is TGTGCCAGCTCACCTGGACAGGTCTACGAGCAGTACTTC.

The genes are TRBV6-8 and TRBJ1-4; maybe TRBD1 (6 bases). Looked up from germline, CDR1 is MNHGY and CDR2 is SAAAGT. Trimming stripped 0 bases from V and 5 bases from J, with 16 bases between. The CDR3 runs to 17 residues. CDR3 nucleotides: TGTGCCAGCAGTTACTCAATTTGGGAGGGGGAGAATGAAAAACTGTTTTTT. Translating gives CASSYSIWEGENEKLFF.

This sequence joins TRBV11-3 and TRBJ1-3; the D is unclear. Germline V CDR1 and CDR2: SGHNT, YENEEA. The ends were cut back, 0 bases at V and 0 bases at J, with 3 bases in the middle. There are 14 residues in the CDR3. CDR3 sequence (DNA): TGTGCCAGCAGCTTAGACGTCTCTGGAAACACCATATATTTT. Protein product: CASSLDVSGNTIYF.

This sequence joins TRBV18 and TRBJ1-1; tentatively, D is TRBD1 (5 bases). This CDR3 has 13 residues. The germline V gene encodes CDR1 KGHSH and CDR2 LQKENI. V shed 5 bases and J shed 5 bases, with 12 bases lying between them. In DNA, the CDR3 is TGTGCCAGCTCAACGGGGGGTGGGACTGAAGCTTTCTTT. Its protein product is CASSTGGGTEAFF. Supplemented by reference TRBV18 and TRBJ1-1, the full variable domain reads NAGVMQNPRHLVRRRGQEARLRCSPMKGHSHVYWYRQLPEEGLKFMVYLQKENIIDESGMPKERFSAEFPKEGPSILRIQQVVRGDSAAYFCASSTGGGTEAFFGQGTRLTVV.

The chain has TRBV19 and TRBJ2-5; TRBD2 agrees at 7 bases. The CDR3 extends over 13 amino acids. Germline V gives CDR1 LNHDA, CDR2 SQIVND (reference sequence). V lost 6 bases to trimming and J lost 3 bases; unmatched junction nucleotides: 4. The chain's CDR3 is CASRGLAEETQYF. The CDR3 DNA is TGTGCCAGTAGGGGGCTAGCGGAAGAGACCCAGTACTTC. Full variable domain (outside the CDR3, taken from reference TRBV19 and TRBJ2-5): DGGITQSPKYLFRKEGQNVTLSCEQNLNHDAMYWYRQDPGQGLRLIYYSQIVNDFQKGDIAEGYSVSREKKESFPLTVTSAQKNPTAFYLCASRGLAEETQYFGPGTRLLVL.